Sequencing of this T cell receptor beta chain was carried out in a study of T cell clonotyping in hematopoietic cell transplantation (dated by TCRdb to 2020 to 2023). For the study in its entirety: In the study, 135 blood samples were gathered from 35 consecutive transplant recipients and their related donors. Recruitment of patients was conducted between September 2015 and January 2017, and follow-up was continued until September 2020 or death. General study outcomes and caveats: Only a small fraction of recipient repertoires overlapped donor repertoires, with over 95% appearing de novo at the given depth. The sample size was limited, and because cells were not sorted, the contributions of CD4 and CD8 repertoires could not be separated. A decrease in recipient TCR diversity was observed after transplant, and a progressive increase in pathologically expanded clonotypes was seen from day 30 to day 180. Donor and pretransplant recipient Inverse Simpson Index values predicted broader posttransplant TCR repertoire diversity.

TCR beta CDR3 regions were amplified from genomic DNA with the immunoSEQ assay, a bias-controlled multiplex PCR using V- and J-specific primers. A proprietary barcode and Illumina adapter sequences were added to the CDR3 amplicons in a second PCR step. An Illumina MiSeq instrument was used to sequence the CDR3 libraries. The study's own analysis went as follows. immunoSEQ Analyzer 3.0 was used for export and quality control, with R Bioconductor and Immunarch used for downstream analyses. Repertoire metrics were calculated using only productive rearrangements within the normalized downsampled data set. Clonotypes larger than 5 templates in the normalized cohort were defined as pathologically expanded. Repertoire diversity was measured with the Inverse Simpson Index. To capture all clonotypes, the CMV-specificity analyses were run on the non-normalized data set. Not all clones reach the TCRdb copy of this immuneACCESS table, which keeps in-frame sequences only. Checked studies attribute under half of the gap to unresolved V genes and leave the rest unexplained. V and J calls and clone size come straight from that table; D and trimming were deduced from the DNA. Here the sample has roughly 44,000 clones; about 95% occur a single time. The top ten constitute under 0.95% of the sample.

As for this clone: No antigen is known for it. It has no much larger one-base neighbor in the sample; base qualities were not kept.

Related transplant donors provided blood samples for TCR beta sequencing. Nuclei Lysis Solution was used to extract genomic DNA from fresh or cryopreserved unfractionated peripheral blood mononuclear cells. Trimmed from V: 5 bases; trimmed from J: 5 bases; junction bases lacking a gene match: 11. Its CDR3 holds 16 amino acids, cysteine through phenylalanine. This entry keeps only the CDR3 DNA: 48 bases, framed from base 1. Sequences SGHTA (CDR1) and FQGNSA (CDR2) are obtained from the germline V gene. Material for sequencing was peripheral blood mononuclear cells. The chain couples TRBV7-2 to TRBJ2-3, and TRBD2 aligns with 9 junction nucleotides. This receptor was obtained from a man aged 25-45 years in good health. Some clones in this sample may be carry-over from other donors' samples. The CDR3: CASSRGRSGGRDTQYF. The bases are TGTGCCAGCAGCCGAGGACGTAGCGGGGGAAGAGATACGCAGTATTTT.